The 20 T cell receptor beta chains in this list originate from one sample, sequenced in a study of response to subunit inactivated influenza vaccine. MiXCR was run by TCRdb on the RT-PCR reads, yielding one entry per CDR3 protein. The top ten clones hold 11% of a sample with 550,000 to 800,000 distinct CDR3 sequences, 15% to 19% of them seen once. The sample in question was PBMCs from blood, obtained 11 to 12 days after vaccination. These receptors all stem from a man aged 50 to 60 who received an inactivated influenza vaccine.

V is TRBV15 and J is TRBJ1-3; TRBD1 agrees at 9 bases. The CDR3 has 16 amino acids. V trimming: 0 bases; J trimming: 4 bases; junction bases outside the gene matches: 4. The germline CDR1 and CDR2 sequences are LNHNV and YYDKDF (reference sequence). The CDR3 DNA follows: TGTGCCACCAGCAGAGAGAACAGGGGGCTCGGAAACACCATATATTTT. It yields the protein CATSRENRGLGNTIYF.

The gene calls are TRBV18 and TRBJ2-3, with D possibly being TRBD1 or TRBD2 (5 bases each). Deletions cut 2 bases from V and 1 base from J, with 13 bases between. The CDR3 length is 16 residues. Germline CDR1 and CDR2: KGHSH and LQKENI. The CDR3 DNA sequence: TGTGCCAGCTCACCAGTCCCGGGGCTTGGCACAGATACGCAGTATTTT. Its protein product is CASSPVPGLGTDTQYF.

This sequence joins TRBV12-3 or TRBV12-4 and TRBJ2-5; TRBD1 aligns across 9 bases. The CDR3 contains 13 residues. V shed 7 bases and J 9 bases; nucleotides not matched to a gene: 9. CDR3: CASNSGQGTAQYF. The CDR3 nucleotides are TGTGCCAGCAATTCCGGACAGGGGACGGCCCAGTACTTC.

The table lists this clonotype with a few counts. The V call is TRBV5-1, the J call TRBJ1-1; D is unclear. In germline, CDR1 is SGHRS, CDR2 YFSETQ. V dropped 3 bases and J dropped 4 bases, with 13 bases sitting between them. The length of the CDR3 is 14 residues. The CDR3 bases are TGCGCCAGCAGCTCTGGAGTGGCGTTCACTGAAGCTTTCTTT. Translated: CASSSGVAFTEAFF. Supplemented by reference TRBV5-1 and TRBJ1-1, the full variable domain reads KAGVTQTPRYLIKTRGQQVTLSCSPISGHRSVSWYQQTPGQGLQFLFEYFSETQRNKGNFPGRFSGRQFSNSRSEMNVSTLELGDSALYLCASSSGVAFTEAFFGQGTRLTVV.

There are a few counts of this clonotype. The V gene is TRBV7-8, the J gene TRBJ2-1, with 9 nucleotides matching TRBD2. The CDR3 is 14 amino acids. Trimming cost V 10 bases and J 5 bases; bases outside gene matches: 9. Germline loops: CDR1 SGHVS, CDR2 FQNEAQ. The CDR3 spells CATGRLAEDNEQFF. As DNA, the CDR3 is TGTGCCACCGGAAGACTAGCGGAGGACAATGAGCAGTTCTTC. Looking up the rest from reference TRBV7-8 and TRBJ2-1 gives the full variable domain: GAGVSQSPRYKVAKRGQDVALRCDPISGHVSLFWYQQALGQGPEFLTYFQNEAQLDKSGLPSDRFFAERPEGSVSTLKIQRTQQEDSAVYLCATGRLAEDNEQFFGPGTRLTVL.

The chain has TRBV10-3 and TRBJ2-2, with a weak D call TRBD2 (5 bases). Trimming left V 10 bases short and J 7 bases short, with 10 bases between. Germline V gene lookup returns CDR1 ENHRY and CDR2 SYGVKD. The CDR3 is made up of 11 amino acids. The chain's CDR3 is CATAGVGELFF. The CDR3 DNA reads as TGTGCCACCGCGGGCGTCGGGGAGCTGTTTTTT.

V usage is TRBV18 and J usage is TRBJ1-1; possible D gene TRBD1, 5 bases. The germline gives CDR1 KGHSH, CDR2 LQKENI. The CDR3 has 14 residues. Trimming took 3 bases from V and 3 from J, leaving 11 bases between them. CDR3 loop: CASSPLVGDTEAFF. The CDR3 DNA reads TGTGCCAGCTCACCCCTAGTGGGGGACACTGAAGCTTTCTTT.

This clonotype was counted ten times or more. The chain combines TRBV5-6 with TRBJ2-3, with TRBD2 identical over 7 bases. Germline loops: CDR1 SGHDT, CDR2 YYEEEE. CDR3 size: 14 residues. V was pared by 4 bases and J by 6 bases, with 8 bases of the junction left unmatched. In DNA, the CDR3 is TGTGCCAGCAGCAACTGGGACTATGGGGATACGCAGTATTTT. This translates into CASSNWDYGDTQYF.

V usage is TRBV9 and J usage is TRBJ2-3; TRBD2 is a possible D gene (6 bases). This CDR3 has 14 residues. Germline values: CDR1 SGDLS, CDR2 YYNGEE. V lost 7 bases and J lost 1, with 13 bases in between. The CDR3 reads CASVVTRGTDTQYF. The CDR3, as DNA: TGTGCCAGCGTGGTGACTAGGGGCACAGATACGCAGTATTTT.

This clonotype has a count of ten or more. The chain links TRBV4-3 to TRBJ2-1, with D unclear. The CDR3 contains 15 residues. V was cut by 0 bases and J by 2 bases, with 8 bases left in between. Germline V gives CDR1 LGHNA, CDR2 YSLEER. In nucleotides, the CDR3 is TGCGCCAGCAGCCAAGACCACCGGGCCTACAATGAGCAGTTCTTC. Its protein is CASSQDHRAYNEQFF.

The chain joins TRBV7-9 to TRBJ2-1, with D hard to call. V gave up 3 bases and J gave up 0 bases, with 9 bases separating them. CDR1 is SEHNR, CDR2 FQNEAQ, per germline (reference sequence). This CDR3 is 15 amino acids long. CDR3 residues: CASSLKATSYNEQFF. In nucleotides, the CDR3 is TGTGCCAGCAGCTTGAAAGCCACCTCCTACAATGAGCAGTTCTTC.

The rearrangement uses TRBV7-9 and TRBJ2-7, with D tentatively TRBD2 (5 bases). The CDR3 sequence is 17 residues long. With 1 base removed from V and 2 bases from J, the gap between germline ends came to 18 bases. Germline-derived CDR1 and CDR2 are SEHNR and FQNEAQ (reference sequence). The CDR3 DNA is TGTGCCAGCAGCTTAGATCAAGGACGGGGTGGGACCTACGAGCAGTACTTC. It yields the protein CASSLDQGRGGTYEQYF.

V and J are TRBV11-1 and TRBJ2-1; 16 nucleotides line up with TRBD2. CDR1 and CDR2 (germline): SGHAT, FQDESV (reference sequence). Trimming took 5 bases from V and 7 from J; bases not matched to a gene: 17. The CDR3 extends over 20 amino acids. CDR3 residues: CASSPPPGLAGGPVYNEQFF. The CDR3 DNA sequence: TGTGCCAGCAGCCCCCCCCCGGGACTAGCGGGAGGGCCCGTTTATAATGAGCAGTTCTTC. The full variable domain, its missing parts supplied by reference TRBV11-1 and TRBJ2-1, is EAEVAQSPRYKITEKSQAVAFWCDPISGHATLYWYRQILGQGPELLVQFQDESVVDDSQLPKDRFSAERLKGVDSTLKIQPAELGDSAMYLCASSPPPGLAGGPVYNEQFFGPGTRLTVL.

The CDR3 DNA follows: TGTGCCAGCAGTTTAGCGCTTACAACCGGGGAGCTGTTTTTT. This sequence encodes CASSLALTTGELFF. V and J are TRBV12-3 or TRBV12-4 and TRBJ2-2; the D is unclear. With 0 bases removed from V and 5 bases from J, the gap between germline ends came to 7 bases. This CDR3 has 14 amino acids.

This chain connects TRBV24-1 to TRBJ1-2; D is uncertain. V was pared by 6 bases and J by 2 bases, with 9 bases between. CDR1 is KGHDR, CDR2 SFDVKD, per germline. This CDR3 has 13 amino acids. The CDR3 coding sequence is TGTGCCACCAGTTCCGGGTCGAACTATGGCTACACCTTC. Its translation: CATSSGSNYGYTF.

The CDR3 coding sequence is TGTGCCAGCAGTTTTTTCGGCCGTTTCTACGAGCAGTACTTC. It is translated as CASSFFGRFYEQYF. The rearrangement joins TRBV12-3 or TRBV12-4 to TRBJ2-7; D is unclear. The length of the CDR3 is 14 residues. The V end lost 3 bases, the J end lost 3 bases, and 12 bases lay between the germline ends.

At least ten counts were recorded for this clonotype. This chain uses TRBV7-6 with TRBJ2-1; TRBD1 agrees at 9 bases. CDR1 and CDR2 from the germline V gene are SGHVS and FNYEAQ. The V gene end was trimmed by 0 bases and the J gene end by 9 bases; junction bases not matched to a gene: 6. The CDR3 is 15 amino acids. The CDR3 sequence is CASSLAPGQGTEQFF. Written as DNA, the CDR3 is TGTGCCAGCAGCTTAGCGCCGGGACAGGGTACTGAGCAGTTCTTC.

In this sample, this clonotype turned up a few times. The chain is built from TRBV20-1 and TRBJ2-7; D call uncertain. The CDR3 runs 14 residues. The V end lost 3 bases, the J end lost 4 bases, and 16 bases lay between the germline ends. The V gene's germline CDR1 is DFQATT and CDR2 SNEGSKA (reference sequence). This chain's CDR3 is CSARLTPPPYEQYF. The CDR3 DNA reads TGCAGTGCTAGGTTAACGCCCCCTCCTTACGAGCAGTACTTC.

CDR3 region: CASRLAGGKFF. For the CDR3, the DNA is TGTGCCAGCAGACTAGCGGGAGGGAAGTTCTTC. The rearrangement links TRBV7-9 to TRBJ2-1, with 13 bases lining up with TRBD2. The CDR3 has 11 residues. The ends lost 6 bases at V and 14 bases at J; junction bases unmatched: 1. CDR1 SEHNR and CDR2 FQNEAQ come from the germline V gene (reference sequence).

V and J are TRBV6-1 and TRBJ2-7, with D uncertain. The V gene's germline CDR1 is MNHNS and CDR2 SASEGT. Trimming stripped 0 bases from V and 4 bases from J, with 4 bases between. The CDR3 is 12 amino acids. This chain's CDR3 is CASSEAGYEQYF. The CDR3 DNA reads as TGTGCCAGCAGTGAAGCGGGATACGAGCAGTACTTC.